The 17 T cell receptor beta chains listed next were all sequenced from one sample in a study of T cells after yellow fever vaccination. One entry per CDR3 protein results from TCRdb running MiXCR on the 5' RACE reads. The sample records over 85,000 distinct CDR3 sequences, almost 9% being singletons. The material sequenced was CD8+ T cells not binding an NS4B(214-222) dextramer, sorted from PBMCs, taken around 16 days after the first yellow fever vaccination. All receptors derive from a man between 18 and 29 years old who received the YFV17D yellow fever vaccine.

This clonotype was found a few times. In DNA form, the CDR3 reads TGTGCCAGCAGCTTAGAAGTTCCGGGTTCGTCCTTTACAGATACGCAGTATTTT. It encodes CASSLEVPGSSFTDTQYF. J is TRBJ2-3 and V is TRBV7-6; D is unclear. The CDR3 is 18 residues long. Germline V CDR1 and CDR2: SGHVS, FNYEAQ. V was clipped by 1 base and J by 3 bases, with 20 bases between them.

This clonotype was detected ten times or more. The rearrangement links TRBV7-9 to TRBJ2-7; 10 nucleotides align to TRBD1. J lost 4 bases, V lost 5 bases, and 8 bases had no gene match. The CDR3 contains 15 residues. From germline, CDR1 is SEHNR and CDR2 FQNEAQ (reference sequence). For the CDR3, the DNA is TGTGCCAGCAGCCCCCAGACAGGGGGCGGTTACGAGCAGTACTTC. Translating it yields CASSPQTGGGYEQYF.

This rearrangement joins TRBV2 to TRBJ2-7; D call uncertain. CDR1 and CDR2 (germline): SNHLY, FYNNEI. Between the trimmed V and J ends, which lost 8 bases and 2 bases, there was a span of 10 bases. The CDR3 runs 12 residues. CDR3 protein: CASLKLTYEQYF. The CDR3 DNA is TGTGCCAGCCTAAAGTTGACCTACGAGCAGTACTTC.

There are many counts of this clonotype. The chain carries TRBV7-8 and TRBJ1-5, with no clear D. CDR1 is SGHVS and CDR2 is FQNEAQ in the germline V gene. The CDR3 runs to 15 residues. V dropped 1 base and J dropped 0 bases, with 7 bases sitting between them. CDR3 sequence reads: CASSLGGYSNQPQHF. CDR3 coding DNA: TGTGCCAGCAGCTTAGGGGGATATAGCAATCAGCCCCAGCATTTT.

A few counts support this clonotype. The genes are TRBV12-3 or TRBV12-4 and TRBJ2-3, with 8 bases identical to TRBD1. After removal of 7 bases from V and 3 bases from J, the junction contained 12 bases not matched to a gene. The CDR3 is made up of 16 amino acids. The CDR3 loop is CASTASWDRSTDTQYF. In DNA form, the CDR3 reads TGTGCCAGCACCGCCAGCTGGGACAGGAGTACAGATACGCAGTATTTT.

This clonotype was seen more than once but under ten times. This chain's CDR3 is CASSGAQYEQYF. The CDR3 DNA reads TGTGCCAGCAGTGGGGCCCAATACGAGCAGTACTTC. The V and J genes are TRBV12-3 or TRBV12-4 and TRBJ2-7; TRBD1 is a possible D gene (5 bases). The CDR3 runs 12 residues. Trimming removed 5 bases at V and 4 bases at J, with 9 bases between.

V gene TRBV4-3 combines with J gene TRBJ1-1, with D unresolved. CDR3 length: 17 residues. V shed 0 bases and J shed 5 bases, with 19 bases lying between them. Per germline, CDR1 LGHNA and CDR2 YSLEER. CDR3 residues: CASSQDVSTAMGTEAFF. CDR3 in DNA: TGCGCCAGCAGCCAAGATGTTTCTACCGCCATGGGGACTGAAGCTTTCTTT.

The rearrangement uses TRBV5-1 and TRBJ1-2; no clear D gene. Looked up from germline, CDR1 is SGHRS and CDR2 is YFSETQ. This CDR3 spans 13 amino acids. Trimming removed 3 bases from V and 3 bases from J, with 9 bases in between. The CDR3 spells CASSSNEYYGYTF. The CDR3 nucleotides read TGCGCCAGCAGCTCAAATGAATACTATGGCTACACCTTC.

This clonotype has ten or more counts. The chain combines TRBV29-1 with TRBJ2-1; 7 bases fit TRBD2. The CDR3 runs 14 residues. Germline lookup yields CDR1 SQVTM and CDR2 ANQGSEA. The V and J ends lost 3 bases and 7 bases, in that order; junction bases with no gene match: 9. The CDR3 is CSVDAGVSINEQFF. The CDR3 region has the DNA TGCAGCGTTGATGCGGGGGTATCTATAAATGAGCAGTTCTTC.

This clonotype came up many times. Given the absence of the conserved phenylalanine or tryptophan at the CDR3 end, a read error is likely. The DNA is omitted, as the CDR3 cannot be located on it reliably, and the CDR3 follows TCRdb's listing. V usage is TRBV7-6 and J usage is TRBJ2-7; the table names TRBD1, a call not compared with the DNA. With termini counted, the CDR3 has 14 amino acids. Germline CDR1 and CDR2: SGHVS and FNYEAQ. The CDR3 loop is CASSLETGGGLRWC.

The rearrangement links TRBV6-1 to TRBJ2-7, with 9 bases identical to TRBD1. The V segment lost 4 bases and the J segment 4 bases; nucleotides outside the gene matches: 2. Looked up from germline, CDR1 is MNHNS and CDR2 is SASEGT. This CDR3 comprises 13 residues. CDR3 nucleotide sequence: TGTGCCAGCAGTGTAGACAGGGGGTACGAGCAGTACTTC. Amino acids: CASSVDRGYEQYF.

This clonotype was observed at least ten times. Written as DNA, the CDR3 is TGTGCCACCAGTGATTTTCCGGAAGGGCCAAGCGCAGATACGCAGTATTTT. Its translation is CATSDFPEGPSADTQYF. This chain uses TRBV24-1 with TRBJ2-3; D is undetermined. The CDR3 is 17 residues long. Trimming pared 1 base from V and 4 bases from J, leaving 17 bases between. Germline loops: CDR1 KGHDR, CDR2 SFDVKD.

This clonotype came up many times. V usage is TRBV9 and J usage is TRBJ2-5; possible D gene TRBD1, 6 bases. This CDR3 has 16 amino acids. V was cut by 3 bases and J by 5 bases, with 20 bases left in between. The germline V gene encodes CDR1 SGDLS and CDR2 YYNGEE. The CDR3 nucleotides are TGTGCCAGCAGCGGAAAGACAGGCACCTTAGGGGAGACCCAGTACTTC. Its protein is CASSGKTGTLGETQYF.

This clonotype was observed a few times. V gene TRBV4-2 combines with J gene TRBJ2-1; 7 bases are a match to TRBD2. Per germline, CDR1 LGHNA and CDR2 YNFKEQ. After removal of 0 bases from V and 5 bases from J, the junction contained 7 bases not matched to a gene. The CDR3 spans 16 residues. CDR3 sequence (DNA): TGTGCCAGCAGCCAAGATTGGGCGGGGGACGACAATGAGCAGTTCTTC. It translates to CASSQDWAGDDNEQFF.

The gene calls are TRBV7-2 and TRBJ2-3, with D perhaps TRBD1 or TRBD2 (5 bases each). Per the germline V gene, CDR1 is SGHTA and CDR2 is FQGNSA. Trimming pared 5 bases from V and 0 bases from J, leaving 12 bases between. This CDR3 contains 15 residues. The CDR3 coding sequence is TGTGCCAGCAGCCCGAGGGACGGAAGCACAGATACGCAGTATTTT. Translation: CASSPRDGSTDTQYF.

The V gene is TRBV7-9, the J gene TRBJ2-7; D perhaps matches TRBD1 (6 bases). V was pared by 5 bases and J by 6 bases, with 8 bases between. This CDR3 region has 11 residues. The germline V gene has CDR1 SEHNR and CDR2 FQNEAQ (reference sequence). CDR3: CASSVRGEQYF. CDR3 DNA: TGTGCCAGCAGCGTCAGGGGCGAGCAGTACTTC.

There are a few counts of this clonotype. The J gene is TRBJ1-2, the V gene TRBV6-1; 8 bases fit TRBD1. CDR3 length: 15 amino acids. Germline CDR1 reads MNHNS; CDR2 reads SASEGT. Trimming removed 1 base from V and 6 bases from J; junction bases left unmatched: 7. The CDR3 sequence is CASSEGTGSLHGYTF. CDR3 in DNA: TGTGCCAGCAGTGAAGGGACAGGGAGTTTGCATGGCTACACCTTC.